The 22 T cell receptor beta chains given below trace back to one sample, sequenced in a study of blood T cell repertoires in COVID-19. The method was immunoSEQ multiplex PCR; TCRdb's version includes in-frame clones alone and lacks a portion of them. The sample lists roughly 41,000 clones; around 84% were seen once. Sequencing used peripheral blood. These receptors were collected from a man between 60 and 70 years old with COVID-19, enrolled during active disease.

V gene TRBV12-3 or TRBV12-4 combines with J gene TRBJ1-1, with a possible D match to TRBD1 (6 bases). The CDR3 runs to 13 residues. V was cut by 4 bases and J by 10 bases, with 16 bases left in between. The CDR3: CASSSSTGWGAFF. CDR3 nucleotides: TGTGCCAGCAGTTCGTCGACAGGCTGGGGAGCTTTCTTT.

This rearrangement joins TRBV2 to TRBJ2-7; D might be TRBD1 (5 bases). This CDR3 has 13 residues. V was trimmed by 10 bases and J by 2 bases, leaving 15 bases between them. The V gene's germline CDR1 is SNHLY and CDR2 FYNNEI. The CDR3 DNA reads TGTGCCACTCCCGCACAGGACCCCTACGAGCAGTACTTC. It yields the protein CATPAQDPYEQYF.

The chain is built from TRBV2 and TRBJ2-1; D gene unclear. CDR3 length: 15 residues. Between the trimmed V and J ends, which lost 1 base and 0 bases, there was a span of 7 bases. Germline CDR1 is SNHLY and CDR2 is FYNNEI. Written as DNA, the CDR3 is TGTGCCAGCAGTGAAGAGCACAGCTCCTACAATGAGCAGTTCTTC. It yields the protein CASSEEHSSYNEQFF. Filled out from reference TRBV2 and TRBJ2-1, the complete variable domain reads EPEVTQTPSHQVTQMGQEVILRCVPISNHLYFYWYRQILGQKVEFLVSFYNNEISEKSEIFDDQFSVERPDGSNFTLKIRSTKLEDSAMYFCASSEEHSSYNEQFFGPGTRLTVL.

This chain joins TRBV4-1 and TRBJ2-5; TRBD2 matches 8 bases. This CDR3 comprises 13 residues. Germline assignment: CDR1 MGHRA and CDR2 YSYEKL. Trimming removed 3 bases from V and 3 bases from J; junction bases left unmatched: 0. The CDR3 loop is CASSHGREETQYF. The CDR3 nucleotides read TGCGCCAGCAGCCACGGGAGGGAAGAGACCCAGTACTTC.

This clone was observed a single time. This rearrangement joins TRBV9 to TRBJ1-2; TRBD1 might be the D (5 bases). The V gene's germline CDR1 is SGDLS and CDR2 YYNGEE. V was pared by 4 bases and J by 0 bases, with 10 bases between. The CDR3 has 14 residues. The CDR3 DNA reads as TGTGCCAGCAGCCCAGGGCAGTCTAACTATGGCTACACCTTC. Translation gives CASSPGQSNYGYTF.

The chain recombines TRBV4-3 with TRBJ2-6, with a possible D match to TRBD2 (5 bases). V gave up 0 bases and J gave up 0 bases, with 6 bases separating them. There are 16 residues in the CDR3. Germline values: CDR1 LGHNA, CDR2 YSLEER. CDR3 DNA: TGCGCCAGCAGCCAAGACGGGGTCTCTGGGGCCAACGTCCTGACTTTC. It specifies CASSQDGVSGANVLTF.

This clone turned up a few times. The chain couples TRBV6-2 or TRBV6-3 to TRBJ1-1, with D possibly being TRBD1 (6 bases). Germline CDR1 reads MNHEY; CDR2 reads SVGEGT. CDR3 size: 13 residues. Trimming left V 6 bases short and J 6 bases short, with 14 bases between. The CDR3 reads CASSLQGLAEAFF. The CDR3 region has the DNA TGTGCCAGCAGCCTACAGGGTTTAGCTGAAGCTTTCTTT.

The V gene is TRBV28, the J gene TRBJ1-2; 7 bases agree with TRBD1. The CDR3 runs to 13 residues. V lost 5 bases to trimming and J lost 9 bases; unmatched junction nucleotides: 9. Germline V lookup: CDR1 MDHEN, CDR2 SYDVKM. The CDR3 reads CASSLQGPVRYTF. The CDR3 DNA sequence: TGTGCCAGCAGTCTACAGGGGCCGGTGCGCTACACCTTC.

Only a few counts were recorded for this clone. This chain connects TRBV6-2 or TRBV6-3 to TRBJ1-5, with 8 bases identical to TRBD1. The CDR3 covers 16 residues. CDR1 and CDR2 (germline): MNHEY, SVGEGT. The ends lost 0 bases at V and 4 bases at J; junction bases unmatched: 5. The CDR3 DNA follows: TGTGCCAGCAGTTACTCGCAGGGGGCGATGAATCAGCCCCAGCATTTT. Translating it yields CASSYSQGAMNQPQHF.

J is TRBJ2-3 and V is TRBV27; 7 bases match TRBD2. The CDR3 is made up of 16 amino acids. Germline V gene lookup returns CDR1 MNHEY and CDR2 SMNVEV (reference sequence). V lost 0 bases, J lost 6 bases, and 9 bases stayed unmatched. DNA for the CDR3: TGTGCCAGCAGTTTATCGATCTGGGAGGGCCGCGATACGCAGTATTTT. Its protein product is CASSLSIWEGRDTQYF.

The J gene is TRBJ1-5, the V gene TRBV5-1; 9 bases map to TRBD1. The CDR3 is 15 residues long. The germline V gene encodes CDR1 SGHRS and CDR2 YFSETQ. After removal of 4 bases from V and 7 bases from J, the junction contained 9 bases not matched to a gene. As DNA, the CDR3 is TGCGCCAGCAGCCCCGGGACAGGGAAGGGGCAGCCCCAGCATTTT. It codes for CASSPGTGKGQPQHF.

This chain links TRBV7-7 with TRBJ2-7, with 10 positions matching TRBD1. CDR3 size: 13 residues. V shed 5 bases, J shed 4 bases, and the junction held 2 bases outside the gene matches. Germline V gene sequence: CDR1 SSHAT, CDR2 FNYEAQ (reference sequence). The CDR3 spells CASSPGQGYEQYF. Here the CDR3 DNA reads TGTGCCAGCAGCCCGGGACAGGGGTACGAGCAGTACTTC.

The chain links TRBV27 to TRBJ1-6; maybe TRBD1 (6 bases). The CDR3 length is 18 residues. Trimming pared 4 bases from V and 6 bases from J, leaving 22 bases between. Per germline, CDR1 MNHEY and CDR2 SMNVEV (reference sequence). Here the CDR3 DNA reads TGTGCCAGCAGTTCCAAACCCGGTGGGGGACATCGTAATTCACCCCTCCACTTT. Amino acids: CASSSKPGGGHRNSPLHF.

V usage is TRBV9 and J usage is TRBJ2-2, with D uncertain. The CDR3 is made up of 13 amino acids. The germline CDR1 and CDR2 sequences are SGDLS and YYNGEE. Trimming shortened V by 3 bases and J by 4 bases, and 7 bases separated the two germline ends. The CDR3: CASSGGGTGELFF. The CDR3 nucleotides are TGTGCCAGCAGCGGCGGTGGCACCGGGGAGCTGTTTTTT.

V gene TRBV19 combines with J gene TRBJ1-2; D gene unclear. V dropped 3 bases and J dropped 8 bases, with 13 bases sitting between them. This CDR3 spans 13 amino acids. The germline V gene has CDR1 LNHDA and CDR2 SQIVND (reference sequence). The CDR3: CASSIGNRVGYTF. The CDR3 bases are TGTGCCAGTAGTATCGGGAATCGGGTAGGCTACACCTTC. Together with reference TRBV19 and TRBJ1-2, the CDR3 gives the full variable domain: DGGITQSPKYLFRKEGQNVTLSCEQNLNHDAMYWYRQDPGQGLRLIYYSQIVNDFQKGDIAEGYSVSREKKESFPLTVTSAQKNPTAFYLCASSIGNRVGYTFGSGTRLTVV.

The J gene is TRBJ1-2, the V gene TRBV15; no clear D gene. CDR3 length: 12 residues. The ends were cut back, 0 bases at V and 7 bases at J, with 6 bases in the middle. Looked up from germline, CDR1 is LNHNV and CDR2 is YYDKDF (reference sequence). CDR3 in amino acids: CATSRDEVGYTF. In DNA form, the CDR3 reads TGTGCCACCAGCAGAGATGAGGTTGGCTACACCTTC.

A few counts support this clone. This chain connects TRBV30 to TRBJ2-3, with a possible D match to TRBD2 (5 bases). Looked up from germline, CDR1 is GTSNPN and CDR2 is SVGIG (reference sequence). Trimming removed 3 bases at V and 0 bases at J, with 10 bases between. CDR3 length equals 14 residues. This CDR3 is CAWRPAGSTDTQYF. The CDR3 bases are TGTGCCTGGAGACCCGCGGGCAGCACAGATACGCAGTATTTT.

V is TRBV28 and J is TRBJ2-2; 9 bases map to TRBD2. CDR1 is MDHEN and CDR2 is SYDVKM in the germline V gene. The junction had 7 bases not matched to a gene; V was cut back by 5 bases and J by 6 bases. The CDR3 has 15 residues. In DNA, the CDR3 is TGTGCCAGCAGTGTAGCGGGAGATCGATCCGGGGAGCTGTTTTTT. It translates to CASSVAGDRSGELFF.

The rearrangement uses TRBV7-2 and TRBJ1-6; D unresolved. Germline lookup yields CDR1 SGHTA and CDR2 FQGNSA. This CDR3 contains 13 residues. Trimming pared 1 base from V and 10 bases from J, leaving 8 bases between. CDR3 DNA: TGTGCCAGCAGCTTAGATCTTCGGTCACCCCTCCACTTT. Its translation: CASSLDLRSPLHF.

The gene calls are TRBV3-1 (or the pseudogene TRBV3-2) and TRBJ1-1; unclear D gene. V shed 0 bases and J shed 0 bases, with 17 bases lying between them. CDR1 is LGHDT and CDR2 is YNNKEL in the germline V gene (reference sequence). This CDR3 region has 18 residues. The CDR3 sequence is CASSQEPLPTLMNTEAFF. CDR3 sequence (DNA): TGTGCCAGCAGCCAAGAGCCGTTGCCTACCCTCATGAACACTGAAGCTTTCTTT.

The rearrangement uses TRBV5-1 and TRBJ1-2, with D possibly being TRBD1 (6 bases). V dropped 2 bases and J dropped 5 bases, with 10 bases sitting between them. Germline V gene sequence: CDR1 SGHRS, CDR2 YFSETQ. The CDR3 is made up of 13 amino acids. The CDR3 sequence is CASSLQGEYGYTF. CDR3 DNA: TGCGCCAGCAGCTTACAGGGCGAATATGGCTACACCTTC.

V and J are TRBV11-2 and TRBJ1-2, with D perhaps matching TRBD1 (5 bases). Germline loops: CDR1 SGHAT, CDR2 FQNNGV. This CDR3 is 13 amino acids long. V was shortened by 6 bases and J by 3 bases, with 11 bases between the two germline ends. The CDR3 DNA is TGTGCCAGCAGAAGAATAGGGGACTATGGCTACACCTTC. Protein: CASRRIGDYGYTF.